This T cell receptor beta chain appears in the sequencing data of a study of response to subunit inactivated influenza vaccine (dated by TCRdb to between 2018 and 2020). Regarding the study in general: To follow how T cells responded to a trivalent subunit inactivated influenza vaccine, the researchers relied on deep quantitative profiling of the T cell receptor repertoire. What the authors observed across the whole study: According to the authors, only a limited number of new T cells may be recruited by each seasonal influenza vaccination.

In its sample, this clonotype was seen a few times. Its antigen remains unidentified. No base-level quality is on record; no much larger clone is a single base apart. Inclusive of the bounding cysteine and phenylalanine, the CDR3 is 14 residues long. Here the CDR3 DNA is all that survives: 42 bases in frame from base 1. V was cut back by 2 bases and J by 0 bases, leaving a gap of 8 bases between them. Based on the germline V gene, the CDR1 and CDR2 sequences are SGHTA and FQGNSA. The method behind the library was RT-PCR. Sequencing was carried out with an Illumina HiSeq 2500. Using fastp at Q25 and MiXCR, TCRdb reprocessed the public reads and kept productive beta chains. For every CDR3 protein sequence, its rows merge into one entry that carries the most common genes and DNA. The sample table lists hundreds of thousands of distinct CDR3 sequences, around a sixth of them with a count of one. The ten largest clones add up to roughly 10% of the sample.

The sequenced sample was PBMCs from blood, obtained roughly 5 days after vaccination. The V gene is TRBV7-2 and the J gene is TRBJ2-7; TRBD1 is a possible D gene, resting on 5 matching bases. The source of this sequence is a man in his forties or fifties who received an inactivated influenza vaccine. Donor details come from another sample of the same person, matched by shared clones. The CDR3 reads as follows: CASSLSRDSYEQYF. The DNA sequence is as follows: TGTGCCAGCAGCTTAAGCAGGGACTCCTACGAGCAGTACTTC.